This T cell receptor beta chain emerged from a study of shared clonotypes between healthy human individuals (dated by TCRdb to the early 2020s). With respect to the entire study: Three men and a couple of women, aged 18 to 49 years, made up the cohort. To increase sequencing depth and limit assay-specific biases, different laboratories used diverse techniques to prepare libraries and sequence TCR repertoires. To estimate repertoire size and how much clonotype sharing occurs between individuals, the study deeply sequenced the blood TCR repertoires of roughly 5 healthy adults. Between about 0.94 and 8.9 billion PBMCs per donor were obtained by leukapheresis. Per donor, three plates each were used for CD4 naive and CD4 memory, two for CD8 naive, and one for CD8 memory. The investigation overall reported the following: Naive subsets generally had larger estimated clonotype richness than memory subsets did. Because the study included a small number of donors, the genetic and exposure-history diversity represented was limited. Across several donors, 5% to 6% of naive CD4, roughly 3.5% of naive CD8, 2.3% of memory CD4, and under 0.45% of memory CD8 clonotypes were shared. Clonotypes shared by all four sorted-subset donors showed higher generation probabilities than non-shared clonotypes. Incomplete sequencing was indicated by rarefaction of sorted-subset datasets, despite the large sequencing depth. Sampling was restricted to blood, and TCR repertoires in tissue are likely to differ from TCR repertoires in blood. Pairwise subsampling led to the expectation that sequencing depth would affect the degree of clonotype sharing among donors.

Using the deep immunoSEQ assay, TCR CDR3 regions were amplified from genomic DNA by multiplex PCR. Genomic DNA extracted from each cell subset was distributed evenly over all wells of several immunoSEQ 96-well plates, and each plate served as one replicate. For sorted subsets, 200 to 250 ng of genomic DNA, equivalent to around 29,000 T cell genomes, went into each replicate PCR. The purified libraries were quantified using a Qubit 3.0 fluorometer, sized with a Bioanalyzer 2100, and then quantified again using the KAPA Library Quantification kit. Every immunoSEQ 96-well plate was sequenced on a dedicated single-read 150-cycle Illumina NextSeq 550 flow cell. In the source study's methods: Because the immunoSEQ output included only junctional sequences and no quality scores, the filtering could not be the same as the filtering used for full-length reads. Sequences were annotated with PyIR, a Python wrapper for IgBLAST v1.9, using IMGT germline references to assign V/J genes and CDR3. Any read was removed if the V/J assignment was weak (E-value above 1e-6), the CDR3 was missing, or the read contained stop codons, out-of-frame junctions, or ambiguous translated residues. A V3J clonotype was defined by an identical inferred V gene, J gene, and CDR3 amino acid sequence. The percentage overlap between two repertoires was calculated by dividing the number of shared unique clonotypes by the size of the smaller repertoire. Richness of each repertoire was evaluated using RTK rarefaction, the Chao1 estimator, and Recon v2.1 estimates of unobserved clonotypes. Generation probabilities were computed with OLGA for all TCRbeta clonotypes obtained by the gDNA method from four donors. TCRdb provides this immuneACCESS table in a form limited to in-frame rearrangements. Some clones are lacking; in checked studies, under half of them reflect an unresolved V gene, and why the rest are absent is not known. That table supplies the V and J calls and clone size; D and trimming were determined from the DNA. Across this sample there are 2 million to 3 million clones, with 93% seen only once. Together, the top ten hold about 0.38% of the sample.

The donors were healthy, HIV-negative adults who had no recently reported acute infections or vaccinations. All donors were Caucasian adults living in Nashville, Tennessee, USA. CD4+ T cells were enriched by magnetic negative selection, after which naive cells were positively selected on CD45RA and the negative fraction was taken as the memory subset. Blood was obtained by leukapheresis, after which PBMCs were separated by Ficoll-Histopaque density gradient centrifugation and cryopreserved in liquid nitrogen vapor phase. Purity and quantity of every magnetically sorted T cell population were checked by analytical flow cytometry. Genomic DNA was isolated from each sorted fraction and quantified by UV absorbance on a Nanodrop 2000c. Notes on this clone: Its antigen is still unknown. Within one base of it there is no much larger clone, and no base qualities were kept.

From its cysteine to its phenylalanine, the CDR3 spans 13 amino acids. Only CDR3 DNA remains: 39 bases, in frame from the first base. V is reduced by 5 bases and J by 2 bases, leaving a spacing of 6 bases between them. From the germline V gene, CDR1 is KGHSH and CDR2 is LQKENI. The V and J segments used are TRBV18 and TRBJ1-4; the D gene assignment is ambiguous. The receptor was isolated from a young man in good health. Some clones in this sample may be carry-over from other donors' samples. Sequencing was performed on naive CD4+ T cells from PBMCs. The cell subset or site label on this specimen signifies: CD45RA+ positively selected. CDR3 protein: CASSAGTNEKLFF. The nucleotide sequence is given as TGTGCCAGCTCAGCCGGGACTAATGAAAAACTGTTTTTT.